Reported below is one TCR beta chain. The data stem from a study of identical twins. Germline V gene lookup returns CDR1 SGHVS and CDR2 FNYEAQ. CDR3 length: 16 residues. V was pared by 4 bases and J by 4 bases, with 5 bases of the junction left unmatched. TCRdb recomputed calls from the 5' RACE reads with MiXCR, one row per CDR3 protein. The sample carries 200,000 to 300,000 distinct CDR3 sequences, approximately 7.8% recorded once. Only healthy Caucasians were included as donors. The same sample was also used in a study of yellow fever vaccine responses in identical twins.

The rearrangement uses TRBV7-6 and TRBJ2-1; 12 nucleotides match TRBD2. The clonotype comes from a woman aged 18-29 years in good health. The sequenced sample consisted of CD8+ T cells sorted from blood. CDR3 sequence reads: CASSSPTSGRYNEQFF. The CDR3 nucleotides read TGTGCCAGCAGCTCCCCTACTAGCGGGAGGTACAATGAGCAGTTCTTC.